Reported below is one T cell receptor beta chain. Clinical history as reported by participants underpinned cohort assignment. TCRdb keeps only in-frame clones here, not all; method: immunoSEQ multiplex PCR. There are 250,000 to 350,000 clones in the sample; 80% to 90% occur only once, and more than 3.5% lies in the top ten. This entry belongs to a study of blood T cell repertoires in COVID-19. Study-wide background: COVID-19 samples collected from the United States, Italy and Spain covered acute and convalescent phases. T cells, B-cell-depleted T cells, or PBMCs provided the cDNA or gDNA that served as material.

The CDR3 is made up of 18 amino acids. The chain links TRBV21-1 to TRBJ1-5; the tabulated D call, TRBD1, remains unverified against the DNA. TRBV21-1 is shown as a pseudogene. The sample was PBMCs or T cells enriched from blood (not recorded which). The sequence came from a young woman who had recovered from COVID-19. The CDR3 DNA is TGTGCCAGCAGCCGCCCCAGAGACAGGGCCCGGAGGTATCAGCCCCAGCATTTT. It is translated as CASSRPRDRARRYQPQHF.